These T cell receptor beta chains were read from a single sample in a study of OX40 agonist ivuxolimab in advanced cancers. Generated by immunoSEQ multiplex PCR, the TCRdb table keeps only in-frame clones and is missing some. The data hold about 100,000 clones, with 91% observed a single time. The sample in question was CD4+ or CD8+ T cells sorted from blood, obtained in a trial of the OX40 agonist ivuxolimab. The receptor source for this set is an adult with an advanced solid tumor such as melanoma, head and neck, liver or kidney cancer. CDR3s include the opening cysteine and the closing phenylalanine or tryptophan. The D gene is left open where the match is weak. Size tells how often a clone was seen (once, few, many) or the class of an expanded clone, and some rows leave it out.

CDR3aa	CDR3nt	j_gene	d_gene	abundance	v_gene
CASSLWGNEQFF	TGTGCCAGCAGCTTGTGGGGGAATGAGCAGTTCTTC	TRBJ2-1	.	.	TRBV5-6
CASIRGVNNQPQHF	TGTGCCAGCATTAGGGGGGTGAACAATCAGCCCCAGCATTTT	TRBJ1-5	.	.	TRBV6-6
CASSLTVNTEAFF	TGTGCCAGCAGCTTAACAGTGAACACTGAAGCTTTCTTT	TRBJ1-1	.	.	TRBV7-9
CASSLRRQTYEQYF	TGTGCCAGCAGCTTAAGGCGGCAGACCTACGAGCAGTACTTC	TRBJ2-7	.	.	TRBV7-2
CASKGGQGETQYF	TGTGCCAGCAAGGGTGGGCAAGGGGAGACCCAGTACTTC	TRBJ2-5	.	once	TRBV6-1
CASSFIGVNTEAFF	TGTGCCAGCAGCTTTATAGGAGTGAACACTGAAGCTTTCTTT	TRBJ1-1	.	.	TRBV7-9
CASSAGWPDTQYF	TGCGCCAGCAGTGCGGGTTGGCCAGATACGCAGTATTTT	TRBJ2-3	.	once	TRBV10-2
CASSVNRGDYGYTF	TGTGCCAGCAGTGTTAACAGGGGGGACTATGGCTACACCTTC	TRBJ1-2	TRBD1	few	TRBV6-1
CASSKGLAYEQFF	TGTGCCAGCAGTAAGGGACTAGCCTATGAGCAGTTCTTC	TRBJ2-1	TRBD2	.	TRBV7-8
CASSLEGLRGELFF	TGTGCCAGCAGCTTAGAGGGGCTACGAGGGGAGCTGTTTTTT	TRBJ2-2	.	.	TRBV7-2
CASSYTPSGELFF	TGTGCCAGCAGTTACACCCCCTCCGGGGAGCTGTTTTTT	TRBJ2-2	.	.	TRBV6-6
CASSPPAQGAYNEQFF	TGTGCCAGCTCACCACCGGCCCAGGGGGCGTACAATGAGCAGTTCTTC	TRBJ2-1	TRBD1	.	TRBV18
CASSQAGGPFEQYF	TGTGCCAGCAGCCAAGCGGGGGGTCCTTTCGAGCAGTACTTC	TRBJ2-7	TRBD2	.	TRBV14
CASSQDAGELFF	TGTGCCAGCAGCCAAGATGCCGGGGAGCTGTTTTTT	TRBJ2-2	.	.	TRBV4-2
CASSLDGRRPLRNEQFF	TGCGCCAGCAGCTTGGATGGACGGCGCCCTTTACGCAATGAGCAGTTCTTC	TRBJ2-1	.	once	TRBV5-1
CASSMKRTVQYF	TGTGCCAGTAGTATGAAAAGGACAGTTCAGTACTTC	TRBJ2-4	.	once	TRBV19
CASSPGDGLEKLFF	TGTGCCAGCTCACCGGGGGACGGCCTTGAAAAACTGTTTTTT	TRBJ1-4	.	.	TRBV18
CASSPGDWANYEQYF	TGTGCCAGCTCACCGGGGGACTGGGCTAACTACGAGCAGTACTTC	TRBJ2-7	.	.	TRBV18
CASSLHSYGYTF	TGTGCCAGCAGCTTGCACAGCTATGGCTACACCTTC	TRBJ1-2	.	.	TRBV5-4
CASSPLAGNGDIQYF	TGTGCCAGCTCACCACTGGCCGGGAATGGGGACATTCAGTACTTC	TRBJ2-4	.	.	TRBV18
CASSARGGLNTGELFF	TGTGCCAGCAGTGCCAGGGGCGGCCTGAACACCGGGGAGCTGTTTTTT	TRBJ2-2	.	.	TRBV2
CASGGQGPGAQYF	TGTGCCAGCGGGGGACAGGGACCCGGGGCCCAGTACTTC	TRBJ2-5	TRBD1	.	TRBV11-2
CASRRRGSTDTQYF	TGTGCCAGCAGGCGCCGGGGGAGCACAGATACGCAGTATTTT	TRBJ2-3	.	.	TRBV7-2
CASSPRPIYEQYF	TGTGCCAGCTCACCCCGCCCCATCTACGAGCAGTACTTC	TRBJ2-7	.	.	TRBV18
CASSITHGRDTQYF	TGTGCCAGTAGTATCACGCACGGTAGAGATACGCAGTATTTT	TRBJ2-3	.	.	TRBV19
CASRAGTSGTRDNEQFF	TGCGCCAGCAGAGCCGGGACTAGCGGGACGAGGGACAATGAGCAGTTCTTC	TRBJ2-1	TRBD2	.	TRBV10-2
CATKRRGDTGELFF	TGTGCCACCAAGCGGAGGGGGGACACCGGGGAGCTGTTTTTT	TRBJ2-2	.	.	TRBV19
CASTPPGDGTDTQYF	TGTGCCAGCACCCCTCCGGGGGACGGCACAGATACGCAGTATTTT	TRBJ2-3	.	.	TRBV7-2
CASSVETVGNTIYF	TGTGCCAGCAGCGTAGAAACAGTTGGAAACACCATATATTTT	TRBJ1-3	.	.	TRBV9
CASSLGAPRTGGTEAFF	TGTGCCAGCAGCTTAGGAGCCCCCCGGACAGGGGGCACTGAAGCTTTCTTT	TRBJ1-1	TRBD1	.	TRBV7-2
CASGPDTQYF	TGTGCCAGTGGTCCAGATACGCAGTATTTT	TRBJ2-3	.	.	TRBV7-2
CASSFGGAVYEQYF	TGTGCCAGCAGCTTTGGGGGAGCTGTGTACGAGCAGTACTTC	TRBJ2-7	.	once	TRBV7-9
CASSSQGYNEQFF	TGTGCCAGCAGTTCTCAGGGTTACAATGAGCAGTTCTTC	TRBJ2-1	.	.	TRBV25-1
CAWSARGQDEQYF	TGTGCCTGGAGCGCCCGCGGGCAGGACGAGCAGTACTTC	TRBJ2-7	.	once	TRBV30
CASSLVLADEKLFF	TGCGCCAGCAGCTTGGTCTTGGCAGACGAAAAACTGTTTTTT	TRBJ1-4	.	.	TRBV5-1
CATARELAGGPFYEQYF	TGTGCCACTGCGCGGGAACTAGCGGGAGGGCCTTTTTACGAGCAGTACTTC	TRBJ2-7	TRBD2	.	TRBV19
CASSLVQGSYNEQFF	TGTGCCAGCAGCTTAGTACAGGGAAGCTACAATGAGCAGTTCTTC	TRBJ2-1	.	.	TRBV11-3
CASSFLRYEQYF	TGTGCCAGCAGTTTTTTGCGTTACGAGCAGTACTTC	TRBJ2-7	.	once	TRBV28
CASSHGTTKNEQFF	TGTGCCAGCAGTCACGGGACTACGAAGAATGAGCAGTTCTTC	TRBJ2-1	TRBD2	.	TRBV7-2
CASSLRGKGSTDTQYF	TGTGCCAGCAGCTTACGGGGGAAGGGTAGCACAGATACGCAGTATTTT	TRBJ2-3	.	once	TRBV7-9
CAGSFSQEGDGYTF	TGTGCCGGATCCTTTTCCCAAGAGGGGGATGGCTACACCTTC	TRBJ1-2	.	.	TRBV6-1
CASSLSGGYGYTF	TGTGCCAGCAGCTTATCAGGGGGCTATGGCTACACCTTC	TRBJ1-2	TRBD1	few	TRBV7-9
CASSYNRDRMDIQYF	TGCGCCAGCAGCTACAACCGGGACAGGATGGACATTCAGTACTTC	TRBJ2-4	TRBD1	once	TRBV5-1
CASSLNQQETQYF	TGTGCCAGCAGCTTAAACCAGCAAGAGACCCAGTACTTC	TRBJ2-5	.	.	TRBV7-2
CASSLDETGGGNIQYF	TGTGCCAGCAGTTTAGATGAGACAGGGGGCGGAAACATTCAGTACTTC	TRBJ2-4	TRBD1	.	TRBV27
CASSPRQGDEKLFF	TGTGCCAGCTCACCAAGGCAGGGTGACGAAAAACTGTTTTTT	TRBJ1-4	.	.	TRBV18
CASKPGLFTDTQYF	TGTGCCAGCAAACCGGGACTTTTCACAGATACGCAGTATTTT	TRBJ2-3	.	.	TRBV19
CASQDRVYGYTF	TGTGCCAGCCAGGACAGGGTCTATGGCTACACCTTC	TRBJ1-2	TRBD1	.	TRBV28
CASSTREAFF	TGTGCCAGCAGTACCAGAGAAGCTTTCTTT	TRBJ1-1	.	.	TRBV6-1